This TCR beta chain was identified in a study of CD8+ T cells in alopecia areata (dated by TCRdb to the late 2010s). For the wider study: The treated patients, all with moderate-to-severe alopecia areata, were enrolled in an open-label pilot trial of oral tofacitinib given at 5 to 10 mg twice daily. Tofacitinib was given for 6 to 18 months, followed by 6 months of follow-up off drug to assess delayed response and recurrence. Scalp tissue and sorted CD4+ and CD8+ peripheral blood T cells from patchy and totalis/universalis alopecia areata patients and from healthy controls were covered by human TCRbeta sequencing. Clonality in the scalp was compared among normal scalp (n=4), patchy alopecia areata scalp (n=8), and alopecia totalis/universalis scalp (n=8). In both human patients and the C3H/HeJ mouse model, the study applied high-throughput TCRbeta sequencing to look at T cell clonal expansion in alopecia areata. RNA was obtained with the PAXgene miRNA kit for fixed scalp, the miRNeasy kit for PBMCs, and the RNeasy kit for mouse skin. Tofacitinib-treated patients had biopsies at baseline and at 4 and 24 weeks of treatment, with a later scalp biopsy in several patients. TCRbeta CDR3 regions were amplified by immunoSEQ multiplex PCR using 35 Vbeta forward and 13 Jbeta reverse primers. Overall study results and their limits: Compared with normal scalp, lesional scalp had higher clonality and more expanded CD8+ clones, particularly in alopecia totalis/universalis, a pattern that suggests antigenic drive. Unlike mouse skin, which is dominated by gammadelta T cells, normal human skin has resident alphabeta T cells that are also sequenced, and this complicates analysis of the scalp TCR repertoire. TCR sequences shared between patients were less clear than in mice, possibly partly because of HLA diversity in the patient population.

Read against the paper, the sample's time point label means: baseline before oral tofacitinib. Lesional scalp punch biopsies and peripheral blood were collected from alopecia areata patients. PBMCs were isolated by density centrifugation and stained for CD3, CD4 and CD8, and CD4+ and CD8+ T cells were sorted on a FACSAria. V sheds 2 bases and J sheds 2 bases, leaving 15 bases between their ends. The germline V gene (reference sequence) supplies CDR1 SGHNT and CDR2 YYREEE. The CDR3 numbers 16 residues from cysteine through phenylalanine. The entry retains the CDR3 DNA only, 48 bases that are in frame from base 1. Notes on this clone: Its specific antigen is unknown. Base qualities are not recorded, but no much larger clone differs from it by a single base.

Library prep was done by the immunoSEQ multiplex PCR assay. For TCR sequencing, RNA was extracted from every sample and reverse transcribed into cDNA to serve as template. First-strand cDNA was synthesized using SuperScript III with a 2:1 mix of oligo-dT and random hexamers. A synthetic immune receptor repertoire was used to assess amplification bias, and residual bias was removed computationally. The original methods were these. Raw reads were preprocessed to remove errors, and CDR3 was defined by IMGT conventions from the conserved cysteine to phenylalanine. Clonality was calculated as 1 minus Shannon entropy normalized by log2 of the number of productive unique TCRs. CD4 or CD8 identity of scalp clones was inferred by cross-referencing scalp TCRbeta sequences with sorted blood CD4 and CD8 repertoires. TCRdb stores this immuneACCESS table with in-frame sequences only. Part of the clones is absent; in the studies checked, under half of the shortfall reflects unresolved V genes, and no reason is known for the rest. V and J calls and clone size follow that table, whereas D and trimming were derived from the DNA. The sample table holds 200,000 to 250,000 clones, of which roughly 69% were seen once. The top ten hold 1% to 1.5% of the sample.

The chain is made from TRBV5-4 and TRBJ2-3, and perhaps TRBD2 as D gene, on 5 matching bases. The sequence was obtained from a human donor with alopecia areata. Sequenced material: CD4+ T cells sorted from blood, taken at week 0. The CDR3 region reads CASSFNRGTFTDTQYF. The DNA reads TGTGCCAGCAGCTTCAACCGGGGAACCTTCACAGATACGCAGTATTTT.